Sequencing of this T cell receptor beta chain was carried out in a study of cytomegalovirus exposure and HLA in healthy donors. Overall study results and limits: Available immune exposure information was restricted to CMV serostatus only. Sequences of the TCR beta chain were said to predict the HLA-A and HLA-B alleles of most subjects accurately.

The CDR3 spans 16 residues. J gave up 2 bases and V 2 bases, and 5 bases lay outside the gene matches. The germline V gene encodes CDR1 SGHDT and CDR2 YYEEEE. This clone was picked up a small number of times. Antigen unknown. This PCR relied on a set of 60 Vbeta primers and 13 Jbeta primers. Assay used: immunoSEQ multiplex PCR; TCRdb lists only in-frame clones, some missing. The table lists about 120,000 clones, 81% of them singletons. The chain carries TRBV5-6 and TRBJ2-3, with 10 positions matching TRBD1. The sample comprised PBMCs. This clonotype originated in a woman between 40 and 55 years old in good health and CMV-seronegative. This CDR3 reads CASSFSDRGPTDTQYF. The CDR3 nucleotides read TGTGCCAGCAGCTTTAGTGACAGGGGGCCCACAGATACGCAGTATTTT.